The 22 T cell receptor beta chains given below trace back to one sample, sequenced in a study of T cell responses to AZD1222 COVID-19 vaccine. Some clones are missing from TCRdb's copy, which holds only in-frame ones; the method was immunoSEQ multiplex PCR. Found here are fewer than 150,000 clones, over 75% of them singletons; the top ten hold roughly 1.2%. Specimen: peripheral blood, collected on day 0 of AZD1222 vaccination. These receptors came from an adult in good health.

This chain connects TRBV7-9 to TRBJ2-3; 8 bases agree with TRBD1. Looked up from germline, CDR1 is SEHNR and CDR2 is FQNEAQ (reference sequence). The V and J ends lost 4 bases and 5 bases, in that order; junction bases with no gene match: 2. The CDR3 is 13 amino acids. In DNA form, the CDR3 reads TGTGCCAGCAGCTACAGGGGGATAGATACGCAGTATTTT. Protein product: CASSYRGIDTQYF.

V gene TRBV10-3 combines with J gene TRBJ2-5, with 7 bases lining up with TRBD1. The CDR3 runs 13 residues. The V and J ends lost 6 bases and 1 base, in that order; junction bases with no gene match: 2. The germline V gene has CDR1 ENHRY and CDR2 SYGVKD. Written as DNA, the CDR3 is TGTGCCATCAGCGGGACAGCCCAAGAGACCCAGTACTTC. This gives the protein CAISGTAQETQYF.

This chain uses TRBV18 with TRBJ1-2; D unclear. Germline CDR1 KGHSH, CDR2 LQKENI. CDR3 length equals 16 residues. V lost 3 bases to trimming and J lost 2 bases, with 16 bases between them. The CDR3, as DNA: TGTGCCAGCTCACCGGACCCTACAACGGTGAACTATGGCTACACCTTC. As protein: CASSPDPTTVNYGYTF.

The chain employs TRBV9 and TRBJ2-5, with D possibly being TRBD1 or TRBD2 (5 bases each). Germline-derived CDR1 and CDR2 are SGDLS and YYNGEE. This CDR3 comprises 14 residues. V was shortened by 3 bases and J by 5 bases, with 14 bases between the two germline ends. CDR3 nucleotides: TGTGCCAGCAGCGACCCAGGGAGTCGGGAGACCCAGTACTTC. Its translation: CASSDPGSRETQYF.

V and J are TRBV29-1 and TRBJ2-1; D not certain. Trimming left V 2 bases short and J 5 bases short, with 7 bases between. This CDR3 comprises 12 residues. Per the germline V gene, CDR1 is SQVTM and CDR2 is ANQGSEA. In nucleotides, the CDR3 is TGCAGCGTTGAACCCTGGGACAATGAGCAGTTCTTC. It codes for CSVEPWDNEQFF.

The chain uses TRBV5-4 and TRBJ2-7; D call uncertain. Germline CDR1 SGHNT, CDR2 YYREEE (reference sequence). The CDR3 contains 14 residues. Trimming cost V 2 bases and J 4 bases, with 13 bases left between them. The CDR3 bases are TGTGCCAGCAGCTTAGGTCTTGCCAAGTACGAGCAGTACTTC. It translates to CASSLGLAKYEQYF. Using reference TRBV5-4 and TRBJ2-7 for the parts outside the CDR3, the full variable domain is ETGVTQSPTHLIKTRGQQVTLRCSSQSGHNTVSWYQQALGQGPQFIFQYYREEENGRGNFPPRFSGLQFPNYSSELNVNALELDDSALYLCASSLGLAKYEQYFGPGTRLTVT.

This clone was seen a handful of times. This chain connects TRBV4-2 to TRBJ1-1, with D uncertain. V lost 0 bases, J lost 1 base, and 9 bases lay in between. This CDR3 contains 15 residues. Germline CDR1 and CDR2: LGHNA and YNFKEQ. The CDR3 DNA reads as TGTGCCAGCAGCCAAGATCTGGCAGAGAACACTGAAGCTTTCTTT. Amino acids: CASSQDLAENTEAFF.

The chain recombines TRBV16 with TRBJ1-3; D is uncertain. Trimming took off 4 bases at V and 0 bases at J, with 10 bases between the two ends. The CDR3 has 15 amino acids. Per germline, CDR1 KGHSY and CDR2 FQNENV. This chain's CDR3 is CASSPTGISGNTIYF. CDR3 nucleotides: TGTGCCAGCAGCCCGACTGGTATCTCTGGAAACACCATATATTTT.

V and J are TRBV7-6 and TRBJ2-3; TRBD2 matches at 8 bases. Germline trimming cut 5 bases from V and 0 bases from J; bases unmatched to any gene: 19. The CDR3 runs to 20 residues. Germline V gene lookup returns CDR1 SGHVS and CDR2 FNYEAQ. The CDR3 region is CASSHRGEDTSGTSTDTQYF. The CDR3 bases are TGTGCCAGCAGCCATAGGGGAGAGGATACTAGCGGAACTAGCACAGATACGCAGTATTTT.

The table lists this clone with a few counts. The chain uses TRBV4-1 and TRBJ1-3; D not certain. Trimming left V 0 bases short and J 0 bases short, with 6 bases between. Germline CDR1 MGHRA, CDR2 YSYEKL. The CDR3 contains 15 residues. CDR3 nucleotides: TGCGCCAGCAGCCAAGATTCAAGCTCTGGAAACACCATATATTTT. As protein: CASSQDSSSGNTIYF.

This clone was seen a single time. This sequence joins TRBV7-8 and TRBJ2-3; 7 nucleotides agree with TRBD2. Looked up from germline, CDR1 is SGHVS and CDR2 is FQNEAQ. The V segment lost 6 bases and the J segment 2 bases; nucleotides outside the gene matches: 5. This CDR3 has 14 amino acids. The CDR3 sequence is CASRNRDYTDTQYF. The CDR3 nucleotides are TGTGCCAGCAGAAACCGGGACTACACAGATACGCAGTATTTT.

The CDR3 DNA reads TGTGCCAGCAGTTCCCACCCTATCCGCCGGGACACGGAGTTCTTC. It is translated as CASSSHPIRRDTEFF. V usage is TRBV27 and J usage is TRBJ2-1, with a possible D match to TRBD1 (6 bases). CDR1 MNHEY and CDR2 SMNVEV come from the germline V gene (reference sequence). The CDR3 contains 15 residues. V lost 4 bases, J lost 14 bases, and 24 bases lay in between.

This clone was detected only once. The chain uses TRBV7-2 and TRBJ2-2; tentatively, D is TRBD1 or TRBD2 (6 bases each). The CDR3 totals 16 residues. Germline CDR1 SGHTA, CDR2 FQGNSA. V lost 1 base and J 4 bases, leaving 13 bases between the germline ends. CDR3 in amino acids: CASSLVVRGGTGELFF. CDR3 coding DNA: TGTGCCAGCAGCTTAGTGGTCAGGGGAGGCACCGGGGAGCTGTTTTTT.

This clone occurred once. For the CDR3, the DNA is TGTGCCAGCAGCGTTGGGACTAGCTTTGAGACCCAGTACTTC. Translating it yields CASSVGTSFETQYF. The chain carries TRBV9 and TRBJ2-5; TRBD2 matches at 9 bases. The CDR3 loop spans 14 amino acids. Trimming cost V 2 bases and J 5 bases; bases outside gene matches: 4. Looked up from germline, CDR1 is SGDLS and CDR2 is YYNGEE. The whole variable domain, remainder taken from reference TRBV9 and TRBJ2-5, is DSGVTQTPKHLITATGQRVTLRCSPRSGDLSVYWYQQSLDQGLQFLIQYYNGEERAKGNILERFSAQQFPDLHSELNLSSLELGDSALYFCASSVGTSFETQYFGPGTRLLVL.

The V and J genes are TRBV5-1 and TRBJ2-7; TRBD2 matches at 7 bases. CDR1 and CDR2 (germline): SGHRS, YFSETQ. The CDR3 is 16 residues long. The J segment lost 3 bases and the V segment lost 0 bases, leaving 9 bases of the junction unmatched. The CDR3 reads CASSLGSGTTDYEQYF. CDR3 nucleotide sequence: TGCGCCAGCAGCTTGGGATCCGGGACTACCGACTACGAGCAGTACTTC.

The genes are TRBV18 and TRBJ2-1; the match to TRBD2 covers 8 bases. The CDR3 covers 16 residues. Per the germline V gene, CDR1 is KGHSH and CDR2 is LQKENI. V was pared by 4 bases and J by 4 bases, with 9 bases of the junction left unmatched. The CDR3 is CASSRDAGGLYNEQFF. Written as DNA, the CDR3 is TGTGCCAGCTCACGGGACGCGGGGGGCCTATACAATGAGCAGTTCTTC.

CDR3 bases: TGTGCCAGTAGTATAACAGACCATAATGAAAAACTGTTTTTT. Its protein product is CASSITDHNEKLFF. This chain links TRBV19 with TRBJ1-4, with D uncertain. Deletions cut 2 bases from V and 4 bases from J, with 8 bases between. Germline loops: CDR1 LNHDA, CDR2 SQIVND (reference sequence). CDR3 length: 14 residues. Using reference TRBV19 and TRBJ1-4 for the parts outside the CDR3, the full variable domain is DGGITQSPKYLFRKEGQNVTLSCEQNLNHDAMYWYRQDPGQGLRLIYYSQIVNDFQKGDIAEGYSVSREKKESFPLTVTSAQKNPTAFYLCASSITDHNEKLFFGSGTQLSVL.

The chain employs TRBV10-3 and TRBJ2-7; maybe TRBD2 (5 bases). The CDR3 is made up of 13 amino acids. Germline V gene data show CDR1 as ENHRY and CDR2 as SYGVKD. V was shortened by 4 bases and J by 5 bases, with 12 bases between the two germline ends. This CDR3 reads CAISGAGHDEQYF. CDR3 DNA sequence: TGTGCCATCAGTGGGGCGGGTCACGACGAGCAGTACTTC.

CDR3 sequence: CAISGPGPPGETQYF. In DNA form, the CDR3 reads TGTGCCATCAGTGGCCCGGGGCCACCGGGAGAGACCCAGTACTTC. The rearrangement uses TRBV10-3 and TRBJ2-5; D may be TRBD1 or TRBD2 (5 bases each). Trimming pared 4 bases from V and 4 bases from J, leaving 16 bases between. This CDR3 comprises 15 residues. From germline, CDR1 is ENHRY and CDR2 SYGVKD.

The V call is TRBV5-1, the J call TRBJ2-3, with D maybe TRBD1 (6 bases). The ends were cut back, 4 bases at V and 6 bases at J, with 21 bases in the middle. This CDR3 is 16 amino acids long. Germline lookup yields CDR1 SGHRS and CDR2 YFSETQ. The CDR3, as DNA: TGCGCCAGCAGCAAGCAACGACAGGTCCAGGGCGATACGCAGTATTTT. Protein product: CASSKQRQVQGDTQYF.

Here the CDR3 DNA reads TGTGCCAGCAGTTTATCGGCAGTGAACACTGAAGCTTTCTTT. Its protein is CASSLSAVNTEAFF. The chain links TRBV27 to TRBJ1-1, with D hard to call. V gave up 0 bases and J gave up 0 bases, with 5 bases separating them. The CDR3 consists of 14 residues. The germline V gene has CDR1 MNHEY and CDR2 SMNVEV (reference sequence).

This clone was detected only a few times. The gene calls are TRBV6-5 and TRBJ1-1; D is ambiguous. The V gene lost 6 bases and the J gene lost 2 bases, with 13 bases spanning the gap. Germline CDR1 reads MNHEY; CDR2 reads SVGAGI. This CDR3 has 14 residues. The CDR3 DNA is TGTGCCAGCAGGATTACCCGAAGTAACACTGAAGCTTTCTTT. This codes for CASRITRSNTEAFF.